The sequence of this T cell receptor beta chain was determined in a study of blood T cell repertoires in COVID-19. Study-level background: Material from acute and convalescent COVID-19 was sourced from the United States, Italy and Spain. Sources were T cells, B-cell-depleted T cells, or PBMCs; the material itself was cDNA or gDNA.

The CDR3 is 12 amino acids. V lost 11 bases to trimming and J lost 5 bases, with 13 bases between them. The germline V gene encodes CDR1 SGHAT and CDR2 FQNNGV. In the source study's methods: Amplified reference gene primers provided the basis for estimating nucleated cell counts. Assay: immunoSEQ multiplex PCR; the TCRdb copy retains only in-frame clones and omits some. V and J calls and clone size are copied from that table; D and trimming were computed from the DNA. The sample has 75,000 to 100,000 clones, 81% seen once. The TCR originated in a man between 60 and 70 years old with acute or convalescent COVID-19. This rearrangement joins TRBV11-2 to TRBJ2-1; tentative D call: TRBD2 (7 bases). Specimen: peripheral blood. The DNA for the CDR3 is TGTGCCGGGGGGGGCCGTCACAATGAGCAGTTCTTC. Its translation is CAGGGRHNEQFF.